Ten or more counts support the clone carrying this T cell receptor (beta chain). Its matching antigen is unknown. Germline V gene data show CDR1 as SEHNR and CDR2 as FQNEAQ (reference sequence). The CDR3 runs to 14 residues. V was shortened by 2 bases and J by 8 bases, with 13 bases between the two germline ends. This sample stems from a study of T-cell reconstitution after alpha-beta-depleted transplantation in children. For TCRbeta, the library was prepared with unique molecular identifiers. Each CDR3 protein is one row after TCRdb ran MiXCR on the PCR reads. The sample lists hundreds of thousands of distinct CDR3 sequences; roughly 10% were seen once. The study, taken as a whole, reports: At one year after transplant, newly produced T cells mostly accounted for T-cell counts and diversity. Recipient T cells and thymic progenitors that survived were the source of the high TCRbeta diversity seen at day 60 in some patients.

Source: PBMCs, taken before TCRalphabeta/CD19-depleted stem cell transplant. The TCR was taken from a child aged 2-9 years with inherited bone marrow failure, due to receive a stem cell transplant. The rearrangement uses TRBV7-9 and TRBJ2-1; D is unclear. CDR3 in DNA: TGTGCCAGCAGCTTATGGGAACAATGGGATGAGCAGTTCTTC. Protein sequence: CASSLWEQWDEQFF.